One sample yielded the 9 T cell receptor beta chains listed below, sequenced in a study of cytomegalovirus exposure and HLA in healthy donors. PCR primers comprised 60 Vbeta and 13 Jbeta primers. The method was immunoSEQ multiplex PCR; TCRdb's version includes in-frame clones alone and lacks a portion of them. This sample has 150,000 or so clones; 70% to 90% occur once, and the top ten carry 0.75% to 0.9%. The sample consisted of PBMCs. The receptors here all came from a woman aged 18-29 years in good health and CMV-seronegative.

This rearrangement joins TRBV19 to TRBJ1-2, with 12 bases lining up with TRBD1. The CDR3 covers 19 residues. V shed 5 bases, J shed 3 bases, and the junction held 16 bases outside the gene matches. CDR1 and CDR2 from the germline V gene are LNHDA and SQIVND (reference sequence). CDR3 protein: CASSANRGTGGLPHYGYTF. In DNA form, the CDR3 reads TGTGCCAGTAGTGCGAATCGGGGGACAGGGGGCTTACCCCACTATGGCTACACCTTC.

J is TRBJ2-7 and V is TRBV19, with a tentative D call TRBD1 (6 bases). The CDR3 has 16 residues. CDR1 LNHDA and CDR2 SQIVND come from the germline V gene (reference sequence). Trimming left V 6 bases short and J 5 bases short, with 23 bases between. In DNA form, the CDR3 reads TGTGCCAGTAGCGGGGTATACACACAGGGAGAGAACGAGCAGTACTTC. This gives the protein CASSGVYTQGENEQYF.

This clone has only a few counts. CDR3 sequence (DNA): TGTGCCAGCAGTTTAGCCTTTTACAGGGGGCGTTCGTATGAGCAGTTCTTC. Protein sequence: CASSLAFYRGRSYEQFF. The chain uses TRBV27 and TRBJ2-1; 9 bases line up with TRBD1. The CDR3 is 17 residues long. The germline V gene encodes CDR1 MNHEY and CDR2 SMNVEV (reference sequence). Trimming cost V 2 bases and J 8 bases; bases outside gene matches: 13.

The V gene is TRBV2, the J gene TRBJ1-4; TRBD1 matches at 7 bases. The CDR3 length is 15 residues. Trimming took 5 bases from V and 4 from J; bases not matched to a gene: 7. Germline V gene data show CDR1 as SNHLY and CDR2 as FYNNEI. This CDR3 is CASSSNRGINEKLFF. CDR3 in DNA: TGTGCCAGCAGTAGCAACAGGGGAATTAATGAAAAACTGTTTTTT. The variable domain in full, completed from reference TRBV2 and TRBJ1-4, reads EPEVTQTPSHQVTQMGQEVILRCVPISNHLYFYWYRQILGQKVEFLVSFYNNEISEKSEIFDDQFSVERPDGSNFTLKIRSTKLEDSAMYFCASSSNRGINEKLFFGSGTQLSVL.

The chain has TRBV9 and TRBJ2-7, with TRBD1 as a possible D gene (5 bases). The V end lost 0 bases, the J end lost 5 bases, and 18 bases lay between the germline ends. CDR3 length: 16 amino acids. Germline CDR1 reads SGDLS; CDR2 reads YYNGEE. Written as DNA, the CDR3 is TGTGCCAGCAGCGTAGCGTTTGGGCAGGGATTGAACGAGCAGTACTTC. Translating gives CASSVAFGQGLNEQYF.

The J gene is TRBJ1-6, the V gene TRBV7-9; D might be TRBD1 (6 bases). Between the trimmed V and J ends, which lost 4 bases and 7 bases, there was a span of 14 bases. CDR1 and CDR2 (germline): SEHNR, FQNEAQ (reference sequence). The CDR3 runs to 15 residues. CDR3 bases: TGTGCCAGCAGCTCCCAGGGGCCGAAAAATTCACCCCTCCACTTT. Protein sequence: CASSSQGPKNSPLHF.

This chain connects TRBV7-9 to TRBJ1-2, with TRBD1 matching over 7 bases. The V gene's germline CDR1 is SEHNR and CDR2 FQNEAQ (reference sequence). V dropped 7 bases and J dropped 7; count of bases not matched to a gene: 18. The CDR3 consists of 16 residues. The CDR3 region is CASTTGPTGSFGGYTF. The CDR3 DNA follows: TGTGCCAGCACCACCGGTCCGACAGGGTCATTTGGTGGCTACACCTTC.

This chain uses TRBV7-2 with TRBJ2-5; TRBD2 matches at 10 bases. Unmatched junction bases numbered 15, after V lost 4 bases and J lost 1 base. The CDR3 length is 19 residues. Germline-derived CDR1 and CDR2 are SGHTA and FQGNSA. CDR3 coding DNA: TGTGCCAGCAGCTCCGGGACTAGCGCGCAGATAATTTCCCAAGAGACCCAGTACTTC. This translates into CASSSGTSAQIISQETQYF.

CDR3 protein: CASSGQDSSNYGYTF. For the CDR3, the DNA is TGCGCCAGCAGCGGACAGGACTCAAGTAACTATGGCTACACCTTC. The chain couples TRBV5-1 to TRBJ1-2, with 7 bases identical to TRBD1. The V gene end was trimmed by 4 bases and the J gene end by 1 base; junction bases not matched to a gene: 7. Germline-derived CDR1 and CDR2 are SGHRS and YFSETQ. The CDR3 spans 15 residues.